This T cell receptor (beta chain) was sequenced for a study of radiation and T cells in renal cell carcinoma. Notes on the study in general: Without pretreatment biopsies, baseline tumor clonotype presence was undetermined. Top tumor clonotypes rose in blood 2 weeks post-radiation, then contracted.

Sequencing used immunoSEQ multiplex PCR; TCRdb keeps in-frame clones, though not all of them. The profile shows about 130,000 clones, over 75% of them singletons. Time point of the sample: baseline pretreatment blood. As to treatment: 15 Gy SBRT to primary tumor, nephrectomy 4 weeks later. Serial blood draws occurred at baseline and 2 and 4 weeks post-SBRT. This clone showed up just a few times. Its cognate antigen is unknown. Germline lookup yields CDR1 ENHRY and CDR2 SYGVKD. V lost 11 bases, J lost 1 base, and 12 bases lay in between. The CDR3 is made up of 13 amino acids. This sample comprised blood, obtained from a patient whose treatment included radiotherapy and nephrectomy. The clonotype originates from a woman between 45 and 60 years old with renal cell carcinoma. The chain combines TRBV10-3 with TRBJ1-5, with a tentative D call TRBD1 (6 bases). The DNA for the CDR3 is TGTGCCTCCGGGGGGGCGAGCAATCAGCCCCAGCATTTT. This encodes CASGGASNQPQHF.